This T cell receptor beta chain was sequenced in a study of blood T cell repertoires in COVID-19. The assay was immunoSEQ multiplex PCR, and TCRdb's table has in-frame clones only and misses some. The data contain some 120,000 clones, roughly nine tenths of them seen just once; the ten biggest clones take up about 4%. V lost 1 base and J lost 0; bases outside the gene matches: 5. CDR3 length equals 19 residues. CDR1 is SGHTA and CDR2 is FQGNSA in the germline V gene. The clonotype originates from a man between 45 and 60 years old with active COVID-19. Sequencing was performed on peripheral blood. This rearrangement joins TRBV7-2 to TRBJ2-2; 13 bases map to TRBD2. The CDR3 sequence is CASSLVLAGGTSNTGELFF. CDR3 DNA sequence: TGTGCCAGCAGCTTAGTACTAGCGGGGGGGACTTCGAACACCGGGGAGCTGTTTTTT.